The 22 T cell receptor beta chains below come from one sample, sequenced in a study of T cell responses to AZD1222 COVID-19 vaccine. Some clones are missing from TCRdb's copy, which holds only in-frame ones; the method was immunoSEQ multiplex PCR. The sample records 120,000 or so clones, 80% to 95% being singletons. Sequencing was performed on peripheral blood, taken 28 days after the second AZD1222 dose. The receptors come from an adult who received the AZD1222 COVID-19 vaccine.

This clone was picked up one time. The chain employs TRBV30 and TRBJ1-1; no firm D call. V was trimmed by 4 bases and J by 3 bases, leaving 9 bases between them. CDR1 and CDR2 from the germline V gene are GTSNPN and SVGIG (reference sequence). The CDR3 has 12 residues. The DNA of the CDR3 is TGTGCCTGGATTCAACAGCACACTGAAGCTTTCTTT. The encoded protein is CAWIQQHTEAFF.

As regards this clone: With a much larger clone just one base away, this may be a read error. The V and J genes are TRBV6-5 and TRBJ2-2, with 7 bases that match TRBD2. V lost 8 bases, J lost 0 bases, and 0 bases stayed unmatched. This CDR3 is 13 amino acids long. CDR1 is MNHEY, CDR2 SVGAGI, per germline. CDR3 residues: CASGGANTGELFF. CDR3 nucleotides: TGTGCCAGCGGGGGGGCGAACACCGGGGAGCTGTTTTTT.

The chain links TRBV5-6 to TRBJ2-2; the D is unclear. V dropped 4 bases and J dropped 1 base, with 5 bases sitting between them. The CDR3 spans 13 residues. Germline-derived CDR1 and CDR2 are SGHDT and YYEEEE. The CDR3 bases are TGTGCCAGCAGCCCGGAGAACACCGGGGAGCTGTTTTTT. This sequence encodes CASSPENTGELFF.

The gene calls are TRBV19 and TRBJ1-2, with D uncertain. Trimming took 7 bases from V and 6 from J, leaving 21 bases between them. This CDR3 is built from 15 residues. Looked up from germline, CDR1 is LNHDA and CDR2 is SQIVND (reference sequence). CDR3 sequence (DNA): TGTGCCAGTATCGGGTCTTCGTTCGTACTAAATGGCTACACCTTC. It yields the protein CASIGSSFVLNGYTF.

V and J are TRBV29-1 and TRBJ2-1; 9 nucleotides match TRBD2. Germline loops: CDR1 SQVTM, CDR2 ANQGSEA. The CDR3 extends over 21 amino acids. V trimming: 1 base; J trimming: 2 bases; junction bases outside the gene matches: 21. CDR3: CSVEGAAGGLVGATPYNEQFF. The DNA for the CDR3 is TGCAGCGTTGAAGGGGCAGCGGGGGGTCTAGTCGGGGCGACTCCCTACAATGAGCAGTTCTTC.

This chain links TRBV18 with TRBJ2-6, with D uncertain. From germline, CDR1 is KGHSH and CDR2 LQKENI. The length of the CDR3 is 17 residues. Between the trimmed V and J ends, which lost 2 bases and 0 bases, there was a span of 11 bases. For the CDR3, the DNA is TGTGCCAGCTCACCAAGACGTCAGAGCTCTGGGGCCAACGTCCTGACTTTC. Protein product: CASSPRRQSSGANVLTF.

This clone was counted once. The chain has TRBV6-5 and TRBJ1-5, with D hard to call. The CDR3 is 14 amino acids. Germline loops: CDR1 MNHEY, CDR2 SVGAGI. Trimming took 5 bases from V and 4 from J, leaving 12 bases between them. The chain's CDR3 is CASSRGYKNQPQHF. The DNA of the CDR3 is TGTGCCAGCAGTCGGGGATACAAGAATCAGCCCCAGCATTTT.

This chain joins TRBV5-4 and TRBJ2-1, with a weak D call TRBD2 (6 bases). Trimming took off 5 bases at V and 0 bases at J, with 12 bases between the two ends. The germline V gene has CDR1 SGHNT and CDR2 YYREEE (reference sequence). This CDR3 is built from 15 residues. The CDR3 DNA reads as TGTGCCAGCAGGGGGCAGGGAGGCTCCTACAATGAGCAGTTCTTC. Its protein is CASRGQGGSYNEQFF.

The chain links TRBV4-3 to TRBJ1-4; D might be TRBD1 (6 bases). The CDR3 consists of 16 residues. Between the trimmed V and J ends, which lost 1 base and 5 bases, there was a span of 14 bases. Germline CDR1 is LGHNA and CDR2 is YSLEER. The CDR3 region is CASSQVGGAENEKLFF. As DNA, the CDR3 is TGCGCCAGCAGCCAAGTGGGGGGGGCGGAAAATGAAAAACTGTTTTTT.

This clone occurred once. The V and J genes are TRBV27 and TRBJ1-5; D not certain. Trimming removed 3 bases from V and 0 bases from J, with 6 bases in between. Germline loops: CDR1 MNHEY, CDR2 SMNVEV (reference sequence). CDR3 length: 14 residues. The CDR3, as DNA: TGTGCCAGCAGTTTCTCTGGTAGCAATCAGCCCCAGCATTTT. Its protein product is CASSFSGSNQPQHF.

The V and J genes are TRBV19 and TRBJ2-6; D unclear. Germline lookup yields CDR1 LNHDA and CDR2 SQIVND (reference sequence). V was trimmed by 6 bases and J by 0 bases, leaving 3 bases between them. The CDR3 is 13 residues long. Here the CDR3 reads CASRGSGANVLTF. CDR3 nucleotides: TGTGCCAGTAGGGGCTCTGGGGCCAACGTCCTGACTTTC.

The chain recombines TRBV7-2 with TRBJ2-3; 8 bases are a match to TRBD2. Germline V CDR1 and CDR2: SGHTA, FQGNSA. This CDR3 has 18 amino acids. J gave up 1 base and V 1 base, and 10 bases lay outside the gene matches. CDR3 amino acids: CASSLGAGGLGGTDTQYF. In nucleotides, the CDR3 is TGTGCCAGCAGCTTAGGCGCGGGGGGCCTCGGGGGCACAGATACGCAGTATTTT.

V usage is TRBV7-2 and J usage is TRBJ2-5; 12 positions agree with TRBD1. V was pared by 10 bases and J by 11 bases, with 14 bases of the junction left unmatched. Germline CDR1 SGHTA, CDR2 FQGNSA. The CDR3 loop spans 14 amino acids. The DNA for the CDR3 is TGTGCCACGGACTCCGGGACAGGGGGCGGGAGACAGTACTTC. This encodes CATDSGTGGGRQYF.

The gene calls are TRBV6-5 and TRBJ1-6, with a weak D call TRBD1 (6 bases). Germline V gene lookup returns CDR1 MNHEY and CDR2 SVGAGI. Trimming cost V 6 bases and J 10 bases, with 16 bases left between them. CDR3 length equals 14 residues. CDR3 DNA: TGTGCCAGCAGCACAGGGTATTTCGGGTCACCCCTCCACTTT. This sequence encodes CASSTGYFGSPLHF.

V and J are TRBV4-3 and TRBJ2-1; D ambiguous. Germline loops: CDR1 LGHNA, CDR2 YSLEER. The CDR3 loop spans 13 amino acids. V lost 1 base, J lost 5 bases, and 6 bases lay in between. This chain's CDR3 is CASSQGTHNEQFF. CDR3 DNA: TGCGCCAGCAGCCAAGGCACACACAATGAGCAGTTCTTC.

This sequence joins TRBV7-9 and TRBJ1-6; tentatively, D is TRBD1 (6 bases). CDR3 size: 12 residues. V was pared by 8 bases and J by 10 bases, with 12 bases between. Germline V gives CDR1 SEHNR, CDR2 FQNEAQ (reference sequence). The DNA of the CDR3 is TGTGCCAGCGGATCGGACAGCTCACCCCTCCACTTT. Its protein is CASGSDSSPLHF.

The gene calls are TRBV5-8 and TRBJ2-7; a possible D gene is TRBD1 (6 bases). The CDR3 consists of 15 residues. Germline V gene lookup returns CDR1 SGHTS and CDR2 YDEGEE. The V end lost 0 bases, the J end lost 0 bases, and 10 bases lay between the germline ends. CDR3 bases: TGTGCCAGCAGCTTGGCAGGGGTGAGCTCCTACGAGCAGTACTTC. This codes for CASSLAGVSSYEQYF.

This chain uses TRBV5-1 with TRBJ2-1; possible D gene TRBD2, 5 bases. Trimming took off 2 bases at V and 7 bases at J, with 16 bases between the two ends. Germline assignment: CDR1 SGHRS and CDR2 YFSETQ. This CDR3 contains 15 residues. The CDR3 DNA sequence: TGCGCCAGCAGCTTAAGCGGAACCCCCGGAAATGAGCAGTTCTTC. Encoded protein: CASSLSGTPGNEQFF. The full variable domain, completed using reference TRBV5-1 and TRBJ2-1, is KAGVTQTPRYLIKTRGQQVTLSCSPISGHRSVSWYQQTPGQGLQFLFEYFSETQRNKGNFPGRFSGRQFSNSRSEMNVSTLELGDSALYLCASSLSGTPGNEQFFGPGTRLTVL.

The chain's CDR3 is CASSPPGSRGPNTGELFF. DNA of the CDR3: TGTGCCAGCTCACCACCGGGGTCAAGGGGGCCGAACACCGGGGAGCTGTTTTTT. V gene TRBV18 combines with J gene TRBJ2-2, with 7 bases matching TRBD1. CDR3 length: 18 amino acids. Germline V gene lookup returns CDR1 KGHSH and CDR2 LQKENI. The V gene end was trimmed by 0 bases and the J gene end by 0 bases; junction bases not matched to a gene: 7.

The chain carries TRBV12-1 and TRBJ2-5; the D call of TRBD2 is as the table states it, not checked on the DNA. TRBV12-1 is recorded as a pseudogene. The CDR3 extends over 18 amino acids. CDR3 DNA: TGTGCCAGCAGCCCCCCCGGTGGCGGGGGGGAGATTAATGAGACCCAGTACTTC. Translation gives CASSPPGGGGEINETQYF.

The gene calls are TRBV2 and TRBJ1-4; no clear D gene. The ends were cut back, 3 bases at V and 8 bases at J, with 4 bases in the middle. CDR3 size: 11 residues. Germline CDR1 reads SNHLY; CDR2 reads FYNNEI. The CDR3 region is CASSEEEKLFF. As DNA, the CDR3 is TGTGCCAGCAGTGAGGAGGAAAAACTGTTTTTT.

The chain uses TRBV24-1 and TRBJ2-1; no clear D. Germline V gives CDR1 KGHDR, CDR2 SFDVKD. This CDR3 contains 11 residues. The germline V and J ends were trimmed by 5 bases and 8 bases, with 6 bases remaining between them. CDR3 sequence: CATSANYEQFF. The CDR3 DNA follows: TGTGCCACCAGTGCCAATTATGAGCAGTTCTTC.